This paragraph covers one T cell receptor beta chain sequence. The antigen remains unidentified. This sample stems from a study of T-cell reconstitution after alpha-beta-depleted transplantation in children. V was pared by 4 bases and J by 3 bases, with 13 bases between. The CDR3 loop spans 14 amino acids. The study, taken as a whole, reports: Newly produced T cells mostly accounted for T-cell counts and diversity one year post-transplant. In patients about two months after transplant, alpha-beta T cells reportedly arose from several hundred expanded graft clones. Surviving thymic progenitors and recipient T cells were the source of high TCRbeta diversity at day 60 in some patients.

Unique molecular identifiers were incorporated when the TCRbeta library was constructed. One entry per CDR3 protein results from TCRdb running MiXCR on the PCR reads. The table has around 370,000 distinct CDR3 sequences, about 17% seen once. This TCR was sampled from a male patient between 2 and 10 years old who had a stem cell transplant for acute lymphoblastic leukemia, so the T cells may come from the graft donor. This sample comprised PBMCs, mostly from graft donor cells, obtained 360 days after TCRalphabeta/CD19-depleted stem cell transplant. The chain combines TRBV12-3 or TRBV12-4 with TRBJ2-7; possible D gene TRBD1, 5 bases. DNA for the CDR3: TGTGCCAGCAGTTCCCAGGGAAGGGGCTACGAGCAGTACTTC. Translated: CASSSQGRGYEQYF.